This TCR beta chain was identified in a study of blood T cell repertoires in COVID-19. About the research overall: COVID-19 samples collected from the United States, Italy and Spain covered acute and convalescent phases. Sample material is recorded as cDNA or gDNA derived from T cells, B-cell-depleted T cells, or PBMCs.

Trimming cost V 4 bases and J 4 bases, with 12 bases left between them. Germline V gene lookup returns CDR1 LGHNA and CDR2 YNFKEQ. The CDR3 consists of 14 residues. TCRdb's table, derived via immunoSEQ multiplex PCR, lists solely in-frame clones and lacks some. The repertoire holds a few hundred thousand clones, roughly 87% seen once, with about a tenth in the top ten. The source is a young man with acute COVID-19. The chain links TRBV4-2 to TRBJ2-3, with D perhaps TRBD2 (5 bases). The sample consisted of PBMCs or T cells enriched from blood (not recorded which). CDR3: CASSPPSSADTQYF. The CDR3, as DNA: TGTGCCAGCAGCCCCCCGAGTAGCGCAGATACGCAGTATTTT.